This T cell receptor beta chain came from a study of T cell responses to AZD1222 COVID-19 vaccine. Concerning this clone: As yet, its antigen is unknown.

The data were produced by immunoSEQ multiplex PCR, yet TCRdb's version contains in-frame clones alone and is incomplete. The data contain about 150,000 clones, roughly 90% of them singletons. CDR3 length: 15 amino acids. J lost 1 base, V lost 2 bases, and 2 bases had no gene match. Germline CDR1 reads SGHVS; CDR2 reads FQNEAQ. Study findings and constraints: Donor demographics were predominantly white British with a female majority; clonal diversity may be underestimated. Vaccine-related CD4 TCRs covered spike, predominating at 160-218 and 743-854. Spike-specific TCR breadth and depth went up after people got two AZD1222 doses.

V gene TRBV7-8 combines with J gene TRBJ1-5; 7 nucleotides agree with TRBD1. The sequence was obtained from an adult in good health. This sample comprised peripheral blood, obtained on day 0 of AZD1222 vaccination. CDR3 sequence reads: CASSLYRGSNQPQHF. DNA of the CDR3: TGTGCCAGCAGCTTATACAGGGGAAGCAATCAGCCCCAGCATTTT.